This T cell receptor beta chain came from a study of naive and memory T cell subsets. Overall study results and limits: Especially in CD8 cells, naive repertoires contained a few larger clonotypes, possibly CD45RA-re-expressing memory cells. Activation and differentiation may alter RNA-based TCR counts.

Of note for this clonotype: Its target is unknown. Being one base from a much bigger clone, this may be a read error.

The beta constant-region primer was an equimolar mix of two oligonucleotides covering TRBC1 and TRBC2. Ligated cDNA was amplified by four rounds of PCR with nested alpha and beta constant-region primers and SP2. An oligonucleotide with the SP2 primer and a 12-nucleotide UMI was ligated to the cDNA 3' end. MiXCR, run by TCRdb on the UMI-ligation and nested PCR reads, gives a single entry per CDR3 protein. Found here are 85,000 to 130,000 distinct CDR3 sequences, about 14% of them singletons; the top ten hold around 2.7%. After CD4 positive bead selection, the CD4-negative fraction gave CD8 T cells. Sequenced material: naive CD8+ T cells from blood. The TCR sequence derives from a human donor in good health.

This CDR3 reads CASGLRTTTDTQYF. The CDR3 coding sequence is TGTGCCAGCGGTCTCCGGACTACCACAGATACGCAGTATTTT. The V gene is TRBV27, the J gene TRBJ2-3; D is perhaps TRBD2 (6 bases). CDR1 is MNHEY and CDR2 is SMNVEV in the germline V gene (reference sequence). This CDR3 spans 14 amino acids. Between the trimmed V and J ends, which lost 8 bases and 2 bases, there was a span of 14 bases.